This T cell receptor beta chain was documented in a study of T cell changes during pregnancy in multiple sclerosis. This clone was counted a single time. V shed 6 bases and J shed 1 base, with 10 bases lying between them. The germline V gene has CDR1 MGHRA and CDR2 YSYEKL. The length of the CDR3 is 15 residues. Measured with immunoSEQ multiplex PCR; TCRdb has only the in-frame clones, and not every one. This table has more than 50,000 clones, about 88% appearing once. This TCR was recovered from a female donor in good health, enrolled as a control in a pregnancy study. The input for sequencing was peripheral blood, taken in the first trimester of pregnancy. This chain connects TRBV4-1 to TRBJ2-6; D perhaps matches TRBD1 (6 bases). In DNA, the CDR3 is TGCGCCAGCAGTACAGGGAGATCTGGGGCCAACGTCCTGACTTTC. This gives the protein CASSTGRSGANVLTF.